This T cell receptor (beta chain) was identified in a study of cytomegalovirus exposure and HLA in healthy donors. The germline V gene has CDR1 SGHVS and CDR2 FQNEAQ. V shed 8 bases and J shed 1 base, with 12 bases lying between them. This CDR3 is built from 13 residues. A multiplex PCR was run with 60 Vbeta primers and 13 Jbeta primers. Sequencing used immunoSEQ multiplex PCR; TCRdb keeps in-frame clones, though not all of them. The sample has around 150,000 clones, about three quarters seen once; the top ten hold around 7%. Material: PBMCs. The sequence was obtained from a man aged 35 to 55 in good health and CMV-seropositive. The chain links TRBV7-8 to TRBJ2-7, with D possibly matching TRBD1 (5 bases). As DNA, the CDR3 is TGTGCCAGCCAGAGGCCAGGGTCCTACGAGCAGTACTTC. Translating gives CASQRPGSYEQYF.